What follows are 19 T cell receptor beta chains derived from one specimen sequenced in a study of shared clonotypes between healthy human individuals. The table came from immunoSEQ multiplex PCR; TCRdb's copy has only in-frame clones and leaves some out. The sample carries roughly 1,100,000 clones, approximately 70% recorded once. The specimen sequenced was memory CD4+ T cells sorted from blood. Documented subset: CD45RA-negative fraction. Receptors originate from a man between 18 and 35 years old in good health.

This clone came up a few times. The V gene is TRBV2, the J gene TRBJ1-4, with a possible D match to TRBD1 (6 bases). V lost 6 bases and J 8 bases, leaving 13 bases between the germline ends. CDR3 size: 13 residues. Germline loops: CDR1 SNHLY, CDR2 FYNNEI. The CDR3 here is CASRGQLREKLFF. The CDR3 DNA follows: TGTGCCAGCAGAGGACAGTTACGCGAAAAACTGTTTTTT.

The genes are TRBV2 and TRBJ1-5; TRBD1 might be the D (5 bases). The germline V gene has CDR1 SNHLY and CDR2 FYNNEI. This CDR3 region has 15 residues. Between the trimmed V and J ends, which lost 7 bases and 1 base, there was a span of 14 bases. CDR3 residues: CASMGTGRSNQPQHF. CDR3 coding DNA: TGTGCCAGCATGGGGACGGGAAGGAGCAATCAGCCCCAGCATTTT.

The chain carries TRBV2 and TRBJ1-5; the D is unclear. CDR1 is SNHLY, CDR2 FYNNEI, per germline. The V end was cut by 7 bases, the J end by 3 bases, with 10 bases between. CDR3 length equals 13 residues. The CDR3 reads CASKVGLNQPQHF. The CDR3, as DNA: TGTGCCAGCAAAGTGGGTCTCAATCAGCCCCAGCATTTT.

The V call is TRBV28, the J call TRBJ1-2; D is ambiguous. V was shortened by 5 bases and J by 0 bases, with 10 bases between the two germline ends. Germline values: CDR1 MDHEN, CDR2 SYDVKM. The CDR3 has 14 amino acids. As DNA, the CDR3 is TGTGCCAGCAGTCCCCCCCAGACTAACTATGGCTACACCTTC. This codes for CASSPPQTNYGYTF.

The chain combines TRBV6-1 with TRBJ1-2, with 7 bases fitting TRBD1. Germline lookup yields CDR1 MNHNS and CDR2 SASEGT. The CDR3 is made up of 15 amino acids. With 1 base clipped from V and 5 bases from J, the junction kept 7 bases outside the gene matches. Here the CDR3 DNA reads TGTGCCAGCAGTGAAGAAGGACAGGCATGGTATGGCTACACCTTC. Its protein is CASSEEGQAWYGYTF.

This clone was seen more than once but under ten times. The rearrangement joins TRBV29-1 to TRBJ1-1; no definite D call. V was cut by 5 bases and J by 1 base, with 8 bases left in between. This CDR3 is built from 12 residues. The germline V gene encodes CDR1 SQVTM and CDR2 ANQGSEA. CDR3 in amino acids: CSVKGGNTEAFF. The DNA of the CDR3 is TGCAGCGTTAAGGGCGGGAACACTGAAGCTTTCTTT.

This chain uses TRBV6-6 with TRBJ2-7; a weak D match, TRBD1 (6 bases). This CDR3 contains 15 residues. Looked up from germline, CDR1 is MNHNY and CDR2 is SVGAGI (reference sequence). The V end lost 5 bases, the J end lost 4 bases, and 18 bases lay between the germline ends. CDR3 DNA: TGTGCCAGCAGTAAGGCAGGGGCGTTAGTATACGAGCAGTACTTC. It encodes CASSKAGALVYEQYF.

V gene TRBV7-2 combines with J gene TRBJ1-2; D not certain. Trimming took off 1 base at V and 3 bases at J, with 18 bases between the two ends. CDR1 is SGHTA, CDR2 FQGNSA, per germline. This CDR3 is built from 17 residues. The CDR3 loop is CASSLGTDVFEDYGYTF. In DNA, the CDR3 is TGTGCCAGCAGCTTAGGCACAGACGTGTTTGAGGACTATGGCTACACCTTC.

The rearrangement joins TRBV7-4 to TRBJ1-1; no clear D. The CDR3 spans 14 residues. CDR1 and CDR2 from the germline V gene are SGHVT and SQSDAQ. With 5 bases removed from V and 1 base from J, the gap between germline ends came to 11 bases. The DNA for the CDR3 is TGTGCCAGCAGCCGTAAAACTTCGAACACTGAAGCTTTCTTT. Residues: CASSRKTSNTEAFF.

The rearrangement joins TRBV10-2 to TRBJ2-5, with 7 bases identical to TRBD1. CDR1 is WSHSY, CDR2 SAAADI, per germline. With V trimmed by 6 bases and J by 1 base, 5 bases remained unmatched. The CDR3 sequence is 14 residues long. CDR3 DNA: TGCGCCAGCAGCGCGGACAGGAGCCAAGAGACCCAGTACTTC. Encoded protein: CASSADRSQETQYF.

The gene calls are TRBV6-6 and TRBJ1-1; a possible D gene is TRBD1 (5 bases). Germline CDR1 MNHNY, CDR2 SVGAGI (reference sequence). This CDR3 has 15 residues. Trimming shortened V by 0 bases and J by 3 bases, and 11 bases separated the two germline ends. The CDR3 spells CASSYSGWDDTEAFF. DNA for the CDR3: TGTGCCAGCAGTTACTCGGGTTGGGACGACACTGAAGCTTTCTTT.

The chain links TRBV19 to TRBJ1-1, with TRBD1 matching 10 bases. The CDR3 extends over 14 amino acids. Germline assignment: CDR1 LNHDA and CDR2 SQIVND (reference sequence). V trimming: 4 bases; J trimming: 4 bases; junction bases outside the gene matches: 3. This chain's CDR3 is CASSRDRGFTEAFF. Written as DNA, the CDR3 is TGTGCCAGTAGTAGGGACAGGGGTTTCACTGAAGCTTTCTTT. The variable domain in full, with the rest retrieved from reference TRBV19 and TRBJ1-1, is DGGITQSPKYLFRKEGQNVTLSCEQNLNHDAMYWYRQDPGQGLRLIYYSQIVNDFQKGDIAEGYSVSREKKESFPLTVTSAQKNPTAFYLCASSRDRGFTEAFFGQGTRLTVV.

J is TRBJ2-3 and V is TRBV27; D is undetermined. Trimming cost V 6 bases and J 5 bases, with 9 bases left between them. The CDR3 totals 12 residues. Germline CDR1 and CDR2: MNHEY and SMNVEV (reference sequence). CDR3 amino acids: CASRPTKDTQYF. CDR3 DNA sequence: TGTGCCAGCAGACCCACTAAAGATACGCAGTATTTT.

The V call is TRBV6-5, the J call TRBJ1-3, with D perhaps matching TRBD1 (5 bases). The CDR3 is 15 amino acids. The germline CDR1 and CDR2 sequences are MNHEY and SVGAGI. Trimming stripped 7 bases from V and 2 bases from J, with 15 bases between. In nucleotides, the CDR3 is TGTGCCAGCACCCTGACAGCTGCTCCTGGAAACACCATATATTTT. Protein product: CASTLTAAPGNTIYF.

The rearrangement uses TRBV7-2 and TRBJ2-3; D possibly corresponds to TRBD2 (5 bases). CDR1 is SGHTA, CDR2 FQGNSA, per germline. The V gene lost 6 bases and the J gene lost 2 bases, with 15 bases spanning the gap. The CDR3 sequence is 15 residues long. The CDR3 nucleotides read TGTGCCAGCAGAAGAGCGGCCGCACCCACAGATACGCAGTATTTT. This gives the protein CASRRAAAPTDTQYF.

This clone was seen once. J is TRBJ1-1 and V is TRBV5-1; the D is unclear. Per the germline V gene, CDR1 is SGHRS and CDR2 is YFSETQ. Trimming took 2 bases from V and 0 from J, leaving 8 bases between them. CDR3 length: 14 residues. The CDR3 region has the DNA TGCGCCAGCAGCTTCCCGGGGATGAACACTGAAGCTTTCTTT. Residues: CASSFPGMNTEAFF.

The chain employs TRBV5-4 and TRBJ2-7, with 7 bases aligning to TRBD1. The CDR3 spans 15 residues. The V gene end was trimmed by 3 bases and the J gene end by 2 bases; junction bases not matched to a gene: 8. The germline gives CDR1 SGHNT, CDR2 YYREEE (reference sequence). CDR3 nucleotides: TGTGCCAGCAGCTCAAGGGGGCAGTTGGCCTACGAGCAGTACTTC. This translates into CASSSRGQLAYEQYF.

The DNA of the CDR3 is TGCGCCAGCAGTGAGAGGTTTGGCCGGGAGTACAATCAGCCCCAGCATTTT. Encoded protein: CASSERFGREYNQPQHF. The chain couples TRBV10-1 to TRBJ1-5; D unclear. Germline V gene lookup returns CDR1 WNHNN and CDR2 SYGVQD (reference sequence). V was clipped by 2 bases and J by 3 bases, with 17 bases between them. The CDR3 is made up of 17 amino acids.

This chain joins TRBV6-5 and TRBJ2-5; D ambiguous. Germline V lookup: CDR1 MNHEY, CDR2 SVGAGI. Trimming stripped 0 bases from V and 4 bases from J, with 9 bases between. CDR3 length: 14 amino acids. The CDR3: CASSYSGKGETQYF. The DNA of the CDR3 is TGTGCCAGCAGTTACTCAGGGAAGGGAGAGACCCAGTACTTC.